This T cell receptor (beta chain) emerged from a study of blood T cell repertoires in COVID-19. CDR3 length: 16 residues. Germline values: CDR1 SGHNT, CDR2 YYREEE (reference sequence). V trimming: 4 bases; J trimming: 0 bases; junction bases outside the gene matches: 9. TCRdb's copy holds only in-frame clones and misses some; the assay was immunoSEQ multiplex PCR. The data show fewer than 450,000 clones, roughly 87% seen once. This chain links TRBV5-4 with TRBJ2-5; 7 bases align to TRBD2. Sample: PBMCs or T cells enriched from blood (not recorded which). This receptor was taken from a woman aged 25 to 39 who had recovered from COVID-19. The DNA for the CDR3 is TGTGCCAGCAGCGCTAAGACTAGCCCATACCAAGAGACCCAGTACTTC. This codes for CASSAKTSPYQETQYF.